This TCR beta chain is drawn from a study of human T cells and chemical hapten exposure. Study-wide background: Per-sample TCR yield variability stemmed mainly from small pooled library volume differences. Study findings and constraints: Unchanged with DPC sensitization were TCRs above 1 in 1000 frequency.

In this sample, this clonotype turned up many times. No antigen is known for it. Specified time point: pre-sensitization, week 0. Described treatment: therapeutic diphenylcyclopropenone sensitization with weekly scalp DPC. As the library was built, unique molecular identifiers were attached to individual cDNA molecules. TCRdb recomputed calls from the RACE reads with MiXCR, one row per CDR3 protein. The data show approximately 400,000 distinct CDR3 sequences, with roughly 4.6% seen just once and 2.6% held by the top ten. The CDR3 has 17 residues. CDR1 is SNHLY, CDR2 FYNNEI, per germline. Trimming took 7 bases from V and 6 from J; bases not matched to a gene: 10.

The clonotype comes from a woman aged 50 to 60 with alopecia areata. Some clones in this sample may be carry-over from other donors' samples. The source material was whole blood, sampled in connection with sensitization to the hapten diphenylcyclopropenone (DPC). The chain uses TRBV2 and TRBJ2-2, with 14 bases matching TRBD2. Here the CDR3 DNA reads TGTGCCAGCATTTCGGGACTAGCGGGAGTTATGGCCGGGGAGCTGTTTTTT. Protein sequence: CASISGLAGVMAGELFF.